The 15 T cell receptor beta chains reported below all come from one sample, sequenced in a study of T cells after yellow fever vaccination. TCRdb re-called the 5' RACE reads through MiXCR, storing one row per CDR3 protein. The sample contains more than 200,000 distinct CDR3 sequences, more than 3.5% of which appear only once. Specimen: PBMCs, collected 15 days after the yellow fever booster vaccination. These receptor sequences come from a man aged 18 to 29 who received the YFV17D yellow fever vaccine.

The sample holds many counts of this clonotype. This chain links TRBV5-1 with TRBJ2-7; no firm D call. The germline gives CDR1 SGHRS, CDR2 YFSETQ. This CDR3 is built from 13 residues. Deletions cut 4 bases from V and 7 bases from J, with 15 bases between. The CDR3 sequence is CASSPRKGNEQYV. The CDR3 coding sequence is TGCGCCAGCAGCCCTCGGAAAGGGAATGAGCAGTACGTC.

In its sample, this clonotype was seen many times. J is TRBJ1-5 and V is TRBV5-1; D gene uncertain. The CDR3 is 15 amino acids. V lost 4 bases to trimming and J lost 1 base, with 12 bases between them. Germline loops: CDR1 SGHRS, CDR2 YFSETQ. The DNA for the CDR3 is TGCGCCAGCAGCGTGGAGAGTTGGAGCAATCAGCCCCAGCATTTT. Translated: CASSVESWSNQPQHF.

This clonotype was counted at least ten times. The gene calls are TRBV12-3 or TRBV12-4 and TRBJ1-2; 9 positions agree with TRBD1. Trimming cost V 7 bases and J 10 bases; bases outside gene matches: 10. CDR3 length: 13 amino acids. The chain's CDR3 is CASKRGTGKNYTF. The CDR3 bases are TGTGCCAGCAAAAGGGGGACAGGGAAGAACTACACCTTC.

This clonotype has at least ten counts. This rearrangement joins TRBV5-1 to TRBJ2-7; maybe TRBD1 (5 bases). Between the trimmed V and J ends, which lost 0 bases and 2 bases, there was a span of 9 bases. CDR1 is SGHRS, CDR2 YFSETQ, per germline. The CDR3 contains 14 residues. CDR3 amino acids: CASSLEGSAYEQYF. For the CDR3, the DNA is TGCGCCAGCAGCTTGGAGGGGTCAGCCTACGAGCAGTACTTC.

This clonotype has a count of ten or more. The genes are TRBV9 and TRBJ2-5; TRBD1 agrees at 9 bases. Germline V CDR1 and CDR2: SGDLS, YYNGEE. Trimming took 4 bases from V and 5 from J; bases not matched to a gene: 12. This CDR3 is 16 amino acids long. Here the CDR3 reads CASSPGQGIGMETQYF. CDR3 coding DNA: TGTGCCAGCAGCCCGGGACAGGGAATTGGAATGGAGACCCAGTACTTC.

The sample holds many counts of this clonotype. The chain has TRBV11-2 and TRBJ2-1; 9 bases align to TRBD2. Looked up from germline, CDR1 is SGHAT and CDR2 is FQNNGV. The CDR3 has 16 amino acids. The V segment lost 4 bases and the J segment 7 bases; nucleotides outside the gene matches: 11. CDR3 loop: CASSSWAGGGGNEQFF. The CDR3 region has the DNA TGTGCCAGCAGCTCTTGGGCCGGCGGGGGGGGGAATGAGCAGTTCTTC.

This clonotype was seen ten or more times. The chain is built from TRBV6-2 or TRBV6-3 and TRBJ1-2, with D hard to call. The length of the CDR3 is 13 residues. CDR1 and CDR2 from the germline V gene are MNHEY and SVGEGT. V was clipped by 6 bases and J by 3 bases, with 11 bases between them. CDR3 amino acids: CASRPPRYYGYTF. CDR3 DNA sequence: TGTGCCAGCAGACCCCCAAGATACTATGGCTACACCTTC.

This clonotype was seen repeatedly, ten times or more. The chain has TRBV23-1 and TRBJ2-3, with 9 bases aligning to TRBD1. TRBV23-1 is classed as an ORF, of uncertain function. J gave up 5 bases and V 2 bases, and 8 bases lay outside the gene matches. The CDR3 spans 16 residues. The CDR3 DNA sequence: TGCGCCAGCAGTCAACAACAGGGGGCCTTAGTAGATACGCAGTATTTT. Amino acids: CASSQQQGALVDTQYF.

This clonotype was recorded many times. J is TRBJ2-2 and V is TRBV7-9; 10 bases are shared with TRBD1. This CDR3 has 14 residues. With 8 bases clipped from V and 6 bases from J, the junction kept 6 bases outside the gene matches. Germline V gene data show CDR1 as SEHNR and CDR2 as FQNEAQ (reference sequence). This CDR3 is CASGRDRGSGELFF. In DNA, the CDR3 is TGTGCCAGCGGGCGGGACAGGGGTTCCGGGGAGCTGTTTTTT.

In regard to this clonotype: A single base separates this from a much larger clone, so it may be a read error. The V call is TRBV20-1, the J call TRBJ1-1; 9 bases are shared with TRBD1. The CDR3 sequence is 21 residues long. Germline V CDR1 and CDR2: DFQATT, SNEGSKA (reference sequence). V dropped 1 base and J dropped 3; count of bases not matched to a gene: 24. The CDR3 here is CSARGLGGQGDRGLVYTEAFF. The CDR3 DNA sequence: TGCAGTGCTAGAGGCCTAGGGGGACAGGGAGATAGGGGGTTAGTATACACTGAAGCTTTCTTT.

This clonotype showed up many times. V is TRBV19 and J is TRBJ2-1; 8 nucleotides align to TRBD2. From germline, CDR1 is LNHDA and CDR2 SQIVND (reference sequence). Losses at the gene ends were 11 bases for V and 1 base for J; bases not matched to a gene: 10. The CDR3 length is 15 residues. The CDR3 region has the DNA TGTGCCTCACAACCCGGACTAGCATCCTACAATGAGCAGTTCTTC. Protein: CASQPGLASYNEQFF.

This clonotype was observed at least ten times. Here the CDR3 DNA reads TGTGCCAGCAGCACGCCGGGACTAGCGGGGGGGATCTACAATGAGCAGTTCTTC. Translation: CASSTPGLAGGIYNEQFF. This rearrangement joins TRBV7-2 to TRBJ2-1; 16 bases align to TRBD2. Germline CDR1 and CDR2: SGHTA and FQGNSA. V was clipped by 5 bases and J by 3 bases; unmatched bases: 7. The CDR3 totals 18 residues.

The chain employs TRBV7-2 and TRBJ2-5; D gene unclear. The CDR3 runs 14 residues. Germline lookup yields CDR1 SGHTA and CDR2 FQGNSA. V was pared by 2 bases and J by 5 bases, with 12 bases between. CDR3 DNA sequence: TGTGCCAGCAGCTTAAGTGGAGTAGGGGAGACCCAGTACTTC. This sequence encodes CASSLSGVGETQYF. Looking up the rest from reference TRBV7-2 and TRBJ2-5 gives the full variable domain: GAGVSQSPSNKVTEKGKDVELRCDPISGHTALYWYRQSLGQGLEFLIYFQGNSAPDKSGLPSDRFSAERTGGSVSTLTIQRTQQEDSAVYLCASSLSGVGETQYFGPGTRLLVL.

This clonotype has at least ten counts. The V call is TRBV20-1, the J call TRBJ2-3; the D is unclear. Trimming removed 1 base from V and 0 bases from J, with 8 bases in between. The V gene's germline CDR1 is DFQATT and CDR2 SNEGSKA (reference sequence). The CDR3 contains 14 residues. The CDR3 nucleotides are TGCAGTGCTAGAGGACTTGCGAGCACAGATACGCAGTATTTT. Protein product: CSARGLASTDTQYF.

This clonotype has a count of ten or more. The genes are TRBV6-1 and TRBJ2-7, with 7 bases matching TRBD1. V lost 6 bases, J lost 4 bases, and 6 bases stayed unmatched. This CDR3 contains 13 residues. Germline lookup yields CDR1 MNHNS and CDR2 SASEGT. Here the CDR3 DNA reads TGTGCCAGCAGGGATCCAGGGGGTTACGAGCAGTACGTC. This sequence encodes CASRDPGGYEQYV.